The clone carrying this T cell receptor (beta chain) has ten or more counts. Its target is unknown. This CDR3 has 12 residues. Trimming pared 6 bases from V and 0 bases from J, leaving 5 bases between. Germline V CDR1 and CDR2: MNHEY, SMNVEV (reference sequence). TCRdb reprocessed the 5' RACE reads via MiXCR and lists one record per CDR3 protein. The repertoire has 250,000 or so distinct CDR3 sequences, roughly 7% of them found once; the top ten carry 3% to 4%. This sample was included in a study of identical twins. Findings of the study overall: Modelling underestimated the level of out-of-frame TCR alpha sharing observed in monozygotic twins. Out-of-frame alpha sequences shared by twins showed excess low generation probability. There were fewer insertions in abundant cord blood beta clonotypes, but memory repertoires showed no such pattern.

This same sample was also taken into another study, of yellow fever vaccine responses in identical twins.

The sequenced sample consisted of memory (CD45RO+) T cells sorted from blood. This TCR was recovered from a woman between 18 and 30 years old in good health. This chain uses TRBV27 with TRBJ1-1; D is undetermined. In DNA form, the CDR3 reads TGTGCCAGCAGGGGGATGAACACTGAAGCTTTCTTT. It specifies CASRGMNTEAFF.